The source of this TCR beta chain is a study of CXCR3-negative and CXCR3-positive naive CD8 T cells. General study results and limits: The study found that naive CXCR3-negative and CXCR3-positive cells shared TRBV-TRBJ usage, while memory cells differed.

The sorting of each CD8+ T cell subset was done in triplicate, at 330,000 or so cells each. CDR3 size: 15 residues. CDR1 is SQVTM and CDR2 is ANQGSEA in the germline V gene. About this clonotype itself: Antigen: not known.

In preparing the TRB cDNA libraries, 5' RACE with UMI labels was used. TCRdb re-called the 5' RACE reads; every CDR3 protein appears as one record, without DNA. This sample's table reports 50,000 to 65,000 distinct CDR3 sequences. What was sequenced was naive CXCR3- CD8+ T cells from blood. Subset described: CD45RO-CCR7+CD27+CD95- naive CD8+ T cells lacking CXCR3 (TNR3-). The origin of this receptor is a human donor in good health. Some clones in this sample may be carry-over from other donors' samples. The rearrangement links TRBV29-1 to TRBJ2-7; TCRdb outputs TRBD1, but without DNA this stays unchecked. CDR3 loop: CSVEDTANRAYEQYF.